This T cell receptor beta chain comes out of a study of cytomegalovirus exposure and HLA in healthy donors. Regarding the study as a whole: With further analysis later on, most CMV-associated TCR beta chains appeared HLA-restricted.

Concerning this clone itself: Antigen specificity is unknown.

The PCR used 60 Vbeta and 13 Jbeta primers. Repertoires were generated with immunoSEQ multiplex PCR, while TCRdb's copy carries only in-frame clones and drops some. The profile shows 150,000 to 250,000 clones, approximately 79% of them singletons. This clonotype was obtained from a woman in her thirties in good health and CMV-seropositive. The material sequenced was PBMCs.

The CDR3 loop is CASSYSGTGSYEQYF. The DNA for the CDR3 is TGTGCCAGCAGTTACTCGGGGACAGGGTCCTACGAGCAGTACTTC. The chain uses TRBV6-6 and TRBJ2-7; the match to TRBD1 covers 9 bases. This CDR3 is 15 amino acids long. Germline V gene data show CDR1 as MNHNY and CDR2 as SVGAGI (reference sequence). J gave up 1 base and V 0 bases, and 1 base lay outside the gene matches.